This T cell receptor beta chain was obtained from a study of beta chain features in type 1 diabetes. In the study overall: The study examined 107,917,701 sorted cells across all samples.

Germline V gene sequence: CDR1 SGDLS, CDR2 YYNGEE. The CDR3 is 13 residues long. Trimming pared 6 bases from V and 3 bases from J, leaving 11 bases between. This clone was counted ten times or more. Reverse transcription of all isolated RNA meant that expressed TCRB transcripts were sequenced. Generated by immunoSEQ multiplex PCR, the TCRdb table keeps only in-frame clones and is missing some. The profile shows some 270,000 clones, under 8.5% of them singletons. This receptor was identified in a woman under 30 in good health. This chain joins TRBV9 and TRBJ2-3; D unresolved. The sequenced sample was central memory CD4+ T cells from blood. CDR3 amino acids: CASTRVGTDTQYF. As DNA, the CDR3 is TGTGCCAGCACTCGGGTGGGGACAGATACGCAGTATTTT.